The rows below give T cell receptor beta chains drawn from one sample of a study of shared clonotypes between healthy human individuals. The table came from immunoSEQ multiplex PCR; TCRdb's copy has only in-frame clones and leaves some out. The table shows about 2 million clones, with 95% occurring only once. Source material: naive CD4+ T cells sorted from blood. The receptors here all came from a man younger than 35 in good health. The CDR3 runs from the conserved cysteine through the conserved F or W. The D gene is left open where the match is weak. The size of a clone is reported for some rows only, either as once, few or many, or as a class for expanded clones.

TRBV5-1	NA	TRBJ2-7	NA	CASSLVAGGYYEQYF	TGCGCCAGCAGCTTGGTTGCAGGCGGGTACTACGAGCAGTACTTC
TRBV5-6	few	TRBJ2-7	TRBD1	CASSFFGQGAPYEQYF	TGTGCCAGCAGCTTTTTTGGGCAGGGGGCTCCCTACGAGCAGTACTTC
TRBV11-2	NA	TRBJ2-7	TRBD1	CASSLGDRAQQYF	TGTGCCAGCAGCTTAGGTGACAGGGCGCAGCAGTACTTC
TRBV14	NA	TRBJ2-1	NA	CASSRQTGPEQFF	TGTGCCAGCAGCCGACAGACAGGCCCTGAGCAGTTCTTC
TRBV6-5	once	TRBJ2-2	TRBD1	CASSSRGTNTGELFF	TGTGCCAGCAGCTCCAGGGGGACGAACACCGGGGAGCTGTTTTTT
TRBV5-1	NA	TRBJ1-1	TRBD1	CASSRPGTANTEAFF	TGCGCCAGCAGTCGTCCCGGGACAGCGAACACTGAAGCTTTCTTT
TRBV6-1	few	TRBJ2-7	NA	CASSERREWQYF	TGTGCCAGCAGTGAAAGAAGGGAATGGCAGTACTTC
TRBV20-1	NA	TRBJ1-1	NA	CSARDVAGAFF	TGCAGTGCTAGAGATGTCGCCGGGGCTTTCTTT
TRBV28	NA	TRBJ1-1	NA	CASSLRLTEAFF	TGTGCCAGCAGTTTACGGCTTACTGAAGCTTTCTTT
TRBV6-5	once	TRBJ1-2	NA	CASSRPGVSNYGYTF	TGTGCCAGCAGCCGACCAGGGGTTTCCAACTATGGCTACACCTTC
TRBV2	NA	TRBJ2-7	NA	CASSRGGYEQYF	TGTGCCAGCAGTCGAGGCGGGTACGAGCAGTACTTC
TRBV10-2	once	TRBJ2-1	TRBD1	CASSESLGTGVDNEQFF	TGCGCCAGCAGTGAGTCCTTAGGGACAGGGGTAGACAATGAGCAGTTCTTC
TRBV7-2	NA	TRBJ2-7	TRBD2	CASSSGLAGVEQYF	TGTGCCAGCAGCTCAGGACTAGCGGGGGTTGAGCAGTACTTC
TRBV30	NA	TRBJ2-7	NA	CAWRSGRSSYEQYF	TGTGCCTGGAGATCGGGCAGGAGCTCCTACGAGCAGTACTTC
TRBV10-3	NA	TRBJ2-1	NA	CAISDGGSNNEQFF	TGTGCCATCAGTGACGGCGGCTCTAACAATGAGCAGTTCTTC
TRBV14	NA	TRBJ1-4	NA	CASSQGRSDTHRDGDEKLFF	TGTGCCAGCAGCCAAGGGCGTTCCGATACCCATAGGGACGGTGATGAAAAACTGTTTTTT
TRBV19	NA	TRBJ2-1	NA	CASSIAGVDGEQFF	TGTGCCAGTAGTATAGCGGGAGTAGATGGTGAGCAGTTCTTC
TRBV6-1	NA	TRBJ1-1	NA	CASIIAKVSRTEAFF	TGTGCCAGCATAATTGCCAAGGTCTCCCGGACTGAAGCTTTCTTT
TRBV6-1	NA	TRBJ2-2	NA	CASRVTTGELFF	TGTGCCAGCAGGGTTACCACCGGGGAGCTGTTTTTT
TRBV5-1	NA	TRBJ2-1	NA	CASSLGGASSYNEQFF	TGCGCCAGCAGCTTGGGGGGCGCCTCCTCCTACAATGAGCAGTTCTTC
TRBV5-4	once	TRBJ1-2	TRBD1	CASSQPGQDYGYTF	TGTGCCAGCAGCCAGCCGGGACAGGACTATGGCTACACCTTC
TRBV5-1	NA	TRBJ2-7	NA	CASSPSFSGSSYEQYF	TGCGCCAGCAGCCCATCGTTTAGCGGAAGCTCCTACGAGCAGTACTTC
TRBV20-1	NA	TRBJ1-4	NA	CSAQRVEKLFF	TGCAGTGCCCAGAGGGTGGAAAAACTGTTTTTT
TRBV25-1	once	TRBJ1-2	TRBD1	CASSEGTGANYGYTF	TGTGCCAGCAGTGAGGGAACAGGGGCGAACTATGGCTACACCTTC
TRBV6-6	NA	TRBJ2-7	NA	CASSSPGPGEQYF	TGTGCCAGCAGTTCCCCGGGGCCGGGCGAGCAGTACTTC
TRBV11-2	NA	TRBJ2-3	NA	CASSLAGTGSTDTQYF	TGTGCCAGCAGCTTAGCCGGGACCGGTAGCACAGATACGCAGTATTTT
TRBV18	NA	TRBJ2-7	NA	CASSPDLYEQYF	TGTGCCAGCTCACCGGACCTCTACGAGCAGTACTTC
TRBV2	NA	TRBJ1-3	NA	CASRVRDMDAAAIYF	TGTGCCAGCAGGGTTCGGGACATGGACGCCGCGGCCATATATTTT
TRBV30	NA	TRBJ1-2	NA	CAWSVELRGNYGYTF	TGTGCCTGGAGTGTAGAACTAAGGGGGAACTATGGCTACACCTTC
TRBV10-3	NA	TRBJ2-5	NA	CAISDPGSGAFQETQYF	TGTGCCATCAGTGATCCGGGTAGCGGAGCATTCCAAGAGACCCAGTACTTC
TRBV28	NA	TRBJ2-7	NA	CASSGGEQYF	TGTGCCAGCAGTGGGGGCGAGCAGTACTTC
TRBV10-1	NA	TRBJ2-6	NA	CASSSGSSSGANVLTF	TGCGCCAGCAGTTCAGGGAGCTCCTCTGGGGCCAACGTCCTGACTTTC
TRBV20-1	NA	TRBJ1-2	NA	CSASFQYGYTF	TGCAGTGCTAGTTTCCAATATGGCTACACCTTC
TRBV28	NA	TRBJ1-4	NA	CASSFKGANEKLFF	TGTGCCAGCAGTTTCAAGGGCGCTAATGAAAAACTGTTTTTT
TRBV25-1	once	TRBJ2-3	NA	CASRGTISTDTQYF	TGTGCCAGCAGAGGTACAATTAGCACAGATACGCAGTATTTT
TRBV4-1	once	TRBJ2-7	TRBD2	CASSRDSSGVYEQYF	TGCGCCAGCAGTCGTGACTCTAGCGGGGTCTACGAGCAGTACTTC
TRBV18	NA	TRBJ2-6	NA	CASSPFLQAGANVLTF	TGTGCCAGCTCACCATTTCTACAGGCCGGGGCCAACGTCCTGACTTTC
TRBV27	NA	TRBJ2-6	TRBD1	CASRITGGGGGANVLTF	TGTGCCAGCAGAATTACAGGGGGTGGGGGTGGGGCCAACGTCCTGACTTTC
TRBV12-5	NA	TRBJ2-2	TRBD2	CASGLEERGPYTGELFF	TGTGCTAGTGGTTTGGAGGAGCGGGGGCCCTACACCGGGGAGCTGTTTTTT
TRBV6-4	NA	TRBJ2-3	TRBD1	CASRGTGTDTQYF	TGTGCCAGCAGGGGGACAGGCACAGATACGCAGTATTTT
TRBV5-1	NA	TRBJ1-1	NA	CASARDEGRTEAFF	TGCGCCAGCGCCCGTGATGAAGGAAGGACTGAAGCTTTCTTT
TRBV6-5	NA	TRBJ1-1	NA	CASSYSPGGQNTEAFF	TGTGCCAGCAGTTACTCACCCGGGGGACAGAACACTGAAGCTTTCTTT
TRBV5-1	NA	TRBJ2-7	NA	CASSFTNRASSYEQYF	TGCGCCAGCAGCTTTACGAACAGGGCGAGCTCCTACGAGCAGTACTTC
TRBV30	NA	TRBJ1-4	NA	CAWTVFPNRVFF	TGTGCCTGGACAGTCTTCCCGAATAGGGTGTTTTTT
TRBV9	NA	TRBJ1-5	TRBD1	CASSVGTANQPQHF	TGTGCCAGCAGCGTCGGGACAGCCAATCAGCCCCAGCATTTT
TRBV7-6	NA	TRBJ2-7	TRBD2	CASSLSLGLAGGPSYEQYF	TGTGCCAGCAGCTTATCACTAGGACTAGCGGGGGGCCCCTCCTACGAGCAGTACTTC
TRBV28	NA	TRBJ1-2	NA	CASSLTSNYGYTF	TGTGCCAGCAGTTTAACCAGCAACTATGGCTACACCTTC
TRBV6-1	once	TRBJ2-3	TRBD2	CASSVTSGGKTSTDTQYF	TGTGCCAGCAGTGTGACTAGCGGGGGTAAAACTAGCACAGATACGCAGTATTTT
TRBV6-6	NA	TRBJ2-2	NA	CASSYRENTGELFF	TGTGCCAGCAGTTACAGGGAAAACACCGGGGAGCTGTTTTTT
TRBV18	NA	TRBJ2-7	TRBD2	CASSPPGLAGTDEQYF	TGTGCCAGCTCACCACCGGGACTAGCGGGAACTGACGAGCAGTACTTC